A single sample gave rise to the 15 T cell receptor beta chains below, sequenced in a study of blood T cell repertoires in COVID-19. Generated by immunoSEQ multiplex PCR, the TCRdb table keeps only in-frame clones and is missing some. Found here are fewer than 300,000 clones, 80% to 90% of them singletons; the top ten hold less than 20%. Material: PBMCs or T cells enriched from blood (not recorded which). These receptors were obtained from a man aged 18 to 35 who had recovered from COVID-19.

The chain joins TRBV6-5 to TRBJ2-7; 8 bases fit TRBD1. The CDR3 is 13 residues long. V lost 4 bases to trimming and J lost 3 bases; unmatched junction nucleotides: 2. CDR1 and CDR2 from the germline V gene are MNHEY and SVGAGI. Here the CDR3 DNA reads TGTGCCAGCAGTTGGGACAGGTACTACGAGCAGTACTTC. Amino acid sequence: CASSWDRYYEQYF.

The chain uses TRBV2 and TRBJ1-2, with 10 bases identical to TRBD1. Looked up from germline, CDR1 is SNHLY and CDR2 is FYNNEI. The V segment lost 4 bases and the J segment 4 bases; nucleotides outside the gene matches: 15. This CDR3 spans 18 amino acids. CDR3 sequence reads: CASSVRTGGAGRPYGYTF. The CDR3 DNA reads TGTGCCAGCAGTGTTAGGACAGGGGGAGCGGGGAGGCCCTATGGCTACACCTTC.

J is TRBJ2-3 and V is TRBV5-1, with 8 bases lining up with TRBD1. CDR3 length: 15 residues. Germline values: CDR1 SGHRS, CDR2 YFSETQ. After removal of 4 bases from V and 3 bases from J, the junction contained 7 bases not matched to a gene. The CDR3 reads CASSLTGDPTDTQYF. For the CDR3, the DNA is TGCGCCAGCAGCCTGACAGGGGACCCAACAGATACGCAGTATTTT.

This chain joins TRBV5-1 and TRBJ2-6; 7 bases fit TRBD1. CDR3 size: 15 residues. The germline V gene has CDR1 SGHRS and CDR2 YFSETQ. V shed 7 bases and J 1 base; nucleotides not matched to a gene: 5. The CDR3 DNA reads as TGCGCCAGCTCACAGGGGCAGTCTGGGGCCAACGTCCTGACTTTC. Residues: CASSQGQSGANVLTF.

The chain uses TRBV19 and TRBJ2-1, with TRBD2 matching 13 bases. The length of the CDR3 is 14 residues. Germline V lookup: CDR1 LNHDA, CDR2 SQIVND (reference sequence). V lost 8 bases and J lost 7; bases outside the gene matches: 5. CDR3 coding DNA: TGTGCCAGTGGCACTAGCGGGGGGGTAAATGAGCAGTTCTTC. Protein product: CASGTSGGVNEQFF.

The chain links TRBV7-2 to TRBJ1-2, with D perhaps TRBD1 (6 bases). Germline values: CDR1 SGHTA, CDR2 FQGNSA. Trimming removed 5 bases at V and 6 bases at J, with 16 bases between. There are 14 residues in the CDR3. The CDR3, as DNA: TGTGCCAGCAGCCCCAACAGGGCGGTAAATGGCTACACCTTC. This gives the protein CASSPNRAVNGYTF.

The chain recombines TRBV18 with TRBJ1-2; TRBD1 matches at 7 bases. Unmatched junction bases numbered 11, after V lost 8 bases and J lost 5 bases. Per germline, CDR1 KGHSH and CDR2 LQKENI. The CDR3 sequence is 14 residues long. The CDR3 spells CASAGTEVEYGYTF. CDR3 bases: TGTGCCAGCGCCGGGACAGAAGTTGAGTATGGCTACACCTTC.

The chain links TRBV27 to TRBJ2-7; 10 positions agree with TRBD2. This CDR3 region has 13 residues. Trimming took 5 bases from V and 13 from J; bases not matched to a gene: 11. CDR1 MNHEY and CDR2 SMNVEV come from the germline V gene (reference sequence). The CDR3: CASSPELGTSEYF. In nucleotides, the CDR3 is TGTGCCAGCAGTCCTGAACTCGGGACTAGCGAATACTTC.

This clone was detected only once. The chain joins TRBV6-5 to TRBJ2-3, with 9 bases identical to TRBD1. This CDR3 is 15 amino acids long. Trimming at V came to 6 bases and at J to 4 bases, leaving 8 bases not matched to a gene. CDR1 is MNHEY and CDR2 is SVGAGI in the germline V gene. CDR3 region: CASRTQGALADTQYF. CDR3 sequence (DNA): TGTGCCAGCAGGACACAGGGGGCATTGGCAGATACGCAGTATTTT.

The sample holds many counts of this clone. The CDR3, as DNA: TGTGCCAGCAGCAAAGACCTCTCTCTCGCGGGAGGGCTTTACGAGCAGTACTTC. Translated, it gives CASSKDLSLAGGLYEQYF. The V and J genes are TRBV21-1 and TRBJ2-7; the DNA was not used to check the table's D call, TRBD2. TRBV21-1 is a listed pseudogene. This CDR3 comprises 18 residues.

The chain links TRBV6-5 to TRBJ2-2, with 10 bases identical to TRBD2. The germline CDR1 and CDR2 sequences are MNHEY and SVGAGI. There are 16 residues in the CDR3. V was pared by 1 base and J by 4 bases, with 3 bases of the junction left unmatched. CDR3 protein: CASSYLAGGFTGELFF. In DNA form, the CDR3 reads TGTGCCAGCAGTTACTTAGCGGGGGGTTTCACCGGGGAGCTGTTTTTT.

The chain joins TRBV6-1 to TRBJ2-7; 7 bases match TRBD1. V shed 1 base, J shed 1 base, and the junction held 7 bases outside the gene matches. Germline V gives CDR1 MNHNS, CDR2 SASEGT. The CDR3 length is 16 residues. CDR3 region: CASSEVGTVGSYEQYF. Here the CDR3 DNA reads TGTGCCAGCAGTGAAGTCGGGACAGTTGGATCCTACGAGCAGTACTTC.

The chain combines TRBV27 with TRBJ2-1; TRBD2 might be the D (5 bases). The ends were cut back, 3 bases at V and 0 bases at J, with 12 bases in the middle. This CDR3 has 16 residues. Per germline, CDR1 MNHEY and CDR2 SMNVEV (reference sequence). In nucleotides, the CDR3 is TGTGCCAGCAGTTTTAGGGTAGCGCACTCCTACAATGAGCAGTTCTTC. As protein: CASSFRVAHSYNEQFF.

This sequence joins TRBV6-1 and TRBJ2-4, with a weak D call TRBD1 (5 bases). The germline gives CDR1 MNHNS, CDR2 SASEGT. Trimming removed 3 bases at V and 1 base at J, with 10 bases between. The CDR3 is 15 amino acids. CDR3 DNA sequence: TGTGCCAGCAGTGAGCCCTCAGGGGCCAAAAACATTCAGTACTTC. As protein: CASSEPSGAKNIQYF.

This clone showed up just a few times. The J gene is TRBJ1-6, the V gene TRBV19; TRBD1 matches 8 bases. Germline V CDR1 and CDR2: LNHDA, SQIVND (reference sequence). V dropped 5 bases and J dropped 7; count of bases not matched to a gene: 4. The CDR3 sequence is 14 residues long. CDR3 DNA: TGTGCCAGTAGTGGGGACAGGACAAATTCACCCCTCCACTTT. This codes for CASSGDRTNSPLHF.